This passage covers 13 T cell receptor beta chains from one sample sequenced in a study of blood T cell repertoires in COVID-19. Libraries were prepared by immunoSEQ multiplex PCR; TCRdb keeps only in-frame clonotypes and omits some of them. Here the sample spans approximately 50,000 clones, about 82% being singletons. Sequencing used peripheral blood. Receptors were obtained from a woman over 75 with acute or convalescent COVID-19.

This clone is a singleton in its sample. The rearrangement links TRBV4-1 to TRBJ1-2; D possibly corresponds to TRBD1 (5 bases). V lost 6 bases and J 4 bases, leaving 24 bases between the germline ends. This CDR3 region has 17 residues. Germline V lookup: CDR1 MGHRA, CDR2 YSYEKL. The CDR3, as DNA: TGCGCCAGCAGAAGCAGTATTCTGGGAGGGAGGGGCTATGGCTACACCTTC. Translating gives CASRSSILGGRGYGYTF.

CDR3 in DNA: TGTGCCAGCACCCCAGATCCATACGCTGAAGCTTTCTTT. This codes for CASTPDPYAEAFF. The V gene is TRBV12-3 or TRBV12-4, the J gene TRBJ1-1; D is unresolved. The CDR3 consists of 13 residues. Trimming cost V 7 bases and J 6 bases, with 15 bases left between them.

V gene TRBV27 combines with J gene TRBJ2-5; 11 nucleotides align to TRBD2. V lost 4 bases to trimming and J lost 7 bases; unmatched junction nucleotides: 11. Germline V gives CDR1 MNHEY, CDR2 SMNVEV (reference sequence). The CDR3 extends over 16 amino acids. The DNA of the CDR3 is TGTGCCAGCAGTTCCCCGCGATTAGCGGGGGGGCGGACCCAGTACTTC. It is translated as CASSSPRLAGGRTQYF.

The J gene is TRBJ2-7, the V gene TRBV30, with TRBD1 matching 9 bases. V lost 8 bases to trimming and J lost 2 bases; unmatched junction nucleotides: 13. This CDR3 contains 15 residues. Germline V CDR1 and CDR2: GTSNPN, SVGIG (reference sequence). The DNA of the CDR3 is TGTGCCCGACACCCAGACAGGGGGTGCGCCTACGAGCAGTACGTC. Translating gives CARHPDRGCAYEQYV.

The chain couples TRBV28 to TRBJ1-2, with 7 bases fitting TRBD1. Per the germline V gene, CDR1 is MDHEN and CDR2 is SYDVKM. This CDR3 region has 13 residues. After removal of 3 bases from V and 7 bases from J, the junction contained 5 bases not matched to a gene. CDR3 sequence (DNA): TGTGCCAGCAGTTTCAACAGGGGAGGTGGCTACACCTTC. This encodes CASSFNRGGGYTF.

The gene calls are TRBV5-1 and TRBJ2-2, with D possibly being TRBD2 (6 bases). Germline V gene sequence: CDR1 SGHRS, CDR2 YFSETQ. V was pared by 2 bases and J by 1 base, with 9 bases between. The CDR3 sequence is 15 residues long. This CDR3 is CASSFGGMNTGELFF. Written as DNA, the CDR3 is TGCGCCAGCAGCTTTGGGGGGATGAACACCGGGGAGCTGTTTTTT.

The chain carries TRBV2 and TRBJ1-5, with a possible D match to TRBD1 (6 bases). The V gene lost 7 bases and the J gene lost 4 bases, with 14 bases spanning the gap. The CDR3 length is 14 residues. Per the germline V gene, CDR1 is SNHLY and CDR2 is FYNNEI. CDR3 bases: TGTGCCAGCAACCCGAATGGACAGAATCAGCCCCAGCATTTT. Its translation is CASNPNGQNQPQHF.

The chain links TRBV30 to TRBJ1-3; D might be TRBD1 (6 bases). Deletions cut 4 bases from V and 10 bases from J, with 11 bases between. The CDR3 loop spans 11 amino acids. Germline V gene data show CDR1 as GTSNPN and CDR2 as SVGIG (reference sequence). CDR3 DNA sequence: TGTGCCTGGACAACAGGGCCTACCATATATTTT. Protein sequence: CAWTTGPTIYF.

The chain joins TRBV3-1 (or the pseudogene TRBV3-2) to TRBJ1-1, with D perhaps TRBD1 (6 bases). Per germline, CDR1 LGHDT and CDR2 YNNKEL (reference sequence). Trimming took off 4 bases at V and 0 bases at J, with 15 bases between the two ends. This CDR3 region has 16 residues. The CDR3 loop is CASSPTWTAMNTEAFF. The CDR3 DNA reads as TGTGCCAGCAGCCCGACCTGGACAGCCATGAACACTGAAGCTTTCTTT.

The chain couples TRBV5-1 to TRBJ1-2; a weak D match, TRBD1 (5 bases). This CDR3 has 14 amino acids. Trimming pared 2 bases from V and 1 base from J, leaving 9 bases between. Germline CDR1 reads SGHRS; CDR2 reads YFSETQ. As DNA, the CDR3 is TGCGCCAGCAGCTTTTCCGGGGGTAACTATGGCTACACCTTC. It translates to CASSFSGGNYGYTF.

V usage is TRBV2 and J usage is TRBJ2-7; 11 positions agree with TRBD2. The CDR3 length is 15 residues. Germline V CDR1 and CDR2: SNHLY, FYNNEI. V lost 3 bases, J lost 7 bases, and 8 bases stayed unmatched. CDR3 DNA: TGTGCCAGCAGTGACGGTAGCGGGAGGGTGGGGGAGCAGTACGTC. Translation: CASSDGSGRVGEQYV.

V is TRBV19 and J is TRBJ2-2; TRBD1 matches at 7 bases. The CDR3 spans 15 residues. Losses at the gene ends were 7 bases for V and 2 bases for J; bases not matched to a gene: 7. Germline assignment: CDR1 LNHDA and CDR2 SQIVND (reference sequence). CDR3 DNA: TGTGCCAGTAACCCGGGACAGCGAAACACCGGGGAGCTGTTTTTT. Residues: CASNPGQRNTGELFF.

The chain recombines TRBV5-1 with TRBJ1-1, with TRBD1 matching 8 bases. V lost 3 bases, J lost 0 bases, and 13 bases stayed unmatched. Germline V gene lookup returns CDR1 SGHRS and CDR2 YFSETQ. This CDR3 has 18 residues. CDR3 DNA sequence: TGCGCCAGCAGCTACAGCACAGGGGGGGTGAGCATGAACACTGAAGCTTTCTTT. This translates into CASSYSTGGVSMNTEAFF. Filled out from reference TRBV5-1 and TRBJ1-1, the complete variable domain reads KAGVTQTPRYLIKTRGQQVTLSCSPISGHRSVSWYQQTPGQGLQFLFEYFSETQRNKGNFPGRFSGRQFSNSRSEMNVSTLELGDSALYLCASSYSTGGVSMNTEAFFGQGTRLTVV.